A single T cell receptor beta chain is shown here with its context. Some clones are missing from TCRdb's copy, which holds only in-frame ones; the method was immunoSEQ multiplex PCR. The data show 200,000 to 300,000 clones, about 90% seen once. The sample is drawn from a study of cytomegalovirus exposure and HLA in healthy donors. The V and J ends lost 3 bases and 0 bases, in that order; junction bases with no gene match: 14. The CDR3 has 19 amino acids. Germline V gives CDR1 SGHDT, CDR2 YYEEEE. The chain combines TRBV5-6 with TRBJ2-7; 11 bases are shared with TRBD1. This TCR came from a woman between 25 and 40 years old in good health and CMV-seropositive. Sequencing was performed on PBMCs. CDR3 residues: CASSYSGQGAAPSSYEQYF. Written as DNA, the CDR3 is TGTGCCAGCAGCTACTCCGGACAGGGGGCGGCCCCCAGCTCCTACGAGCAGTACTTC.